The T cell receptor (beta chain) described here comes from a study of blood T cell repertoires in COVID-19. For the study at large: PBMCs, B-cell-depleted T cells, or T cells provided the cDNA or gDNA that made up the material.

The junction had 2 bases not matched to a gene; V was cut back by 3 bases and J by 4 bases. The CDR3 contains 14 residues. Germline CDR1 is KGHSH and CDR2 is LQKENI. Some clones are missing from TCRdb's copy, which holds only in-frame ones; the method was immunoSEQ multiplex PCR. The sample has roughly 340,000 clones, about 89% seen once. The origin of this receptor is a woman aged 25 to 39 with COVID-19, enrolled during active disease. The material sequenced was peripheral blood. This chain connects TRBV18 to TRBJ2-3; 9 bases are a match to TRBD1. Here the CDR3 DNA reads TGTGCCAGCTCACCGACAGGGGGGGCAGATACGCAGTATTTT. Translation: CASSPTGGADTQYF.